Sequencing of this T cell receptor (beta chain) was carried out in a study of blood T cell repertoires in COVID-19. Overall study: T cells, B-cell-depleted T cells, or PBMCs supplied cDNA or gDNA.

The CDR3 is made up of 14 amino acids. The germline V and J ends were trimmed by 1 base and 4 bases, with 10 bases remaining between them. Germline V gene sequence: CDR1 SGHDN, CDR2 FVKESK. Generated by immunoSEQ multiplex PCR, the TCRdb table keeps only in-frame clones and is missing some. The data hold about 120,000 clones, with 75% to 90% observed a single time. The sequence derives from a man in his 70s with active or convalescent COVID-19. The chain combines TRBV14 with TRBJ1-1; unclear D gene. The specimen was peripheral blood. The CDR3 is CASSQGVSGTEAFF. The CDR3 region has the DNA TGTGCCAGCAGCCAAGGGGTTTCGGGCACTGAAGCTTTCTTT.